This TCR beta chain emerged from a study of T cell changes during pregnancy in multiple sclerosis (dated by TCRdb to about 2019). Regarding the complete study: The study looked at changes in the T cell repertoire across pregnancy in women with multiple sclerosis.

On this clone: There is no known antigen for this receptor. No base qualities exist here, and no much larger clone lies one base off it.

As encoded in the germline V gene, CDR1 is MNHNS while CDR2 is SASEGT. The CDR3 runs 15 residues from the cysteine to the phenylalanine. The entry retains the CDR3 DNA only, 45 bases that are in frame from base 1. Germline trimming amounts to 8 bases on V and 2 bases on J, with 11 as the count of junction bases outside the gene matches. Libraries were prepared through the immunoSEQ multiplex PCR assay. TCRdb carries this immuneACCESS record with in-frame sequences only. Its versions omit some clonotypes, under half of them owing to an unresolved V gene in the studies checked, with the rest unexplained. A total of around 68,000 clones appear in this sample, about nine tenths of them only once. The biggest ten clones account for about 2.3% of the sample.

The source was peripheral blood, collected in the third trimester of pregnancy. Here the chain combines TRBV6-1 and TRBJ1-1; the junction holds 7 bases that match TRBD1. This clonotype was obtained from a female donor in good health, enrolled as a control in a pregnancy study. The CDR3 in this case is CASGGWDSGNTEAFF. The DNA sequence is TGTGCCAGCGGGGGTTGGGACAGTGGAAACACTGAAGCTTTCTTT.